This T cell receptor (beta chain) was obtained from a study of T cells in Graves' hyperthyroidism and ophthalmopathy. Findings and caveats of the study: The model forecast ophthalmopathy, anticipating it by a median about six months before onset.

Trimming took 2 bases from V and 5 from J, leaving 9 bases between them. The CDR3 has 13 residues. CDR1 LGHDT and CDR2 YNNKEL come from the germline V gene (reference sequence). Amplification yielded TCR beta CDR3 regions, with RNA transcripts as the source. A first-round RT-PCR of the TCR CDR3 used the HTBI primer set. TCRdb called the multiplex PCR reads again in MiXCR, with one record for every CDR3 protein. The repertoire holds about 350,000 distinct CDR3 sequences, with roughly an eighth as singletons. Ophthalmopathy in the patients scored at least 3 on Clinical Activity Score and at least 4 on NOSPECS grade, lasting under 3 months. This clonotype was detected ten times or more. Antigen unknown.

The source material was blood. The sequence derives from a woman in her thirties or forties with Graves' ophthalmopathy. The chain has TRBV3-1 and TRBJ2-5; D perhaps matches TRBD1 (5 bases). This CDR3 is CASSQPGRETQYF. CDR3 nucleotides: TGTGCCAGCAGCCAACCAGGGCGGGAGACCCAGTACTTC.